Below, one TCR beta chain is given with its context. This clone came up once. There is no known antigen for this receptor. No base qualities exist here, and no much larger clone lies one base off it. The High Capacity cDNA Reverse Transcription Kit was used to reverse transcribe all of the isolated RNA, meaning that expressed TCRB transcripts were what got sequenced. Deep immunoSEQ sequencing was applied to naive, central memory and regulatory T cell samples, giving an average of about 3.6 million total reads per sample. After sorted cells were lysed in RLT buffer, RNA was extracted with DNase-treated RNeasy Micro or Mini kits, with the choice depending on cell number. To prevent cross-contamination, each cell subset was processed individually, whereas patient and healthy donor samples were processed jointly. TCRB sequences were amplified from cDNA with the immunoSEQ multiplex PCR, producing 87-bp fragments spanning the CDR3 region. Amplicons were sequenced on the Illumina HiSeq platform. Regarding the original processing steps: PCR bias was corrected computationally using synthetic template baselines, and reads within Hamming distance 2 were collapsed, with unmergeable singletons discarded. Reads were aligned against IMGT so that V, D and J genes, CDR3 length and insertions or deletions at six rearrangement sites could be assigned. Within each subset, clonotype counts were normalized to the number of sorted cells before true diversity and Gini coefficients were calculated with the tcR R package. Repertoire sharing was quantified using the overlap coefficient calculated on TCRB nucleotide sequences. Out-of-frame TCRB sequences from naive cells were analyzed as a proxy for the pre-selection repertoire. This immuneACCESS table, as held by TCRdb, lists in-frame sequences with V and J called but not all clones. Of the missing ones, under half trace to an unresolved V gene in checked studies; the others have no known cause. The DNA gave D and trimming, while V, J and clone size come from that table. This sample comprises around 150,000 clones, about 63% of them detected only once. The ten largest clones capture 0.08% to 0.1% of the sample.

The source of the sample is a study of beta chain features in type 1 diabetes (dated by TCRdb to about 2018). About the study as a whole: Mean age, gender distribution, total cell number and subset yield were not different between patients and healthy donors. The study compared the TCRB repertoires of sorted circulating CD4+ T cell subsets in recently diagnosed type 1 diabetes patients with those in matched healthy donors. Naive and central memory subsets were obtained from all 28 donors, but regulatory and stem cell-like memory subsets were isolated from only 8 patients and roughly 8 healthy donors. A total of approximately 100,000,000 sorted cells were examined across all samples, and the number of cells per subset was strongly correlated with RNA yield.

Summary of the overall study and its limitations: Patients with type 1 diabetes made fewer insertions and deleted more nucleotides at VDJ recombination sites, implying thymic rearrangement abnormalities. Type 1 diabetes patients showed a moderate but significant shortening of TCRB CDR3 length in all four CD4+ subsets. Naive, central memory and regulatory TCRB repertoires appeared to be more alike among patients than among healthy donors. Only small numbers of individuals were included in the HLA sub-analyses, which left unresolved whether HLA type had any influence on TCRB rearrangement. Sequencing cDNA rather than genomic DNA could over-represent highly expressing activated cells, although activation and CD3 levels did not differ between groups. Shorter templates might be favored by PCR, yet because patient and control samples were amplified and corrected together, any such skew would affect both groups equally.

Each donor gave one peripheral blood draw, averaging around 120 mL, which was collected into heparinised tubes. Naive, central memory, regulatory and stem cell-like memory CD4+ T cells were sorted on a BD FACSAria II using a panel including CD45RO, CCR7, CD25, CD127, CD95 and CD27. Purity was above 98% for every sorted population. PBMCs were isolated right away by Lymphoprep density gradient centrifugation and were stained directly, without culture. So that batch effects would be minimized, each experiment stained and sorted samples in pairs, pairing one healthy donor with one patient. Sequencing was performed on naive CD4+ T cells from blood. Reading the label with the study, this specimen's cell subset or site is: true naive CD4+ T cells. This TCR was sampled from a young man with type 1 diabetes.

Here is the DNA: TGTGCCAGCAGCTTGTTGGGGCGGGAGACCCAGTACTTC. It encodes CASSLLGRETQYF. The rearrangement joined TRBV7-2 to TRBJ2-5; TRBD1 could be the D gene, as 5 bases match. V is shortened by 3 bases, J by 5 bases, and the region joining them spans 10 bases. Reading the germline V gene gives CDR1 SGHTA and CDR2 FQGNSA. From the cysteine through the phenylalanine, the CDR3 covers 13 amino acids. Just the 39-base CDR3 DNA is kept, in frame starting at base 1.